Described below is a single T cell receptor (beta chain) sequence and its context. This sample stems from a study of blood T cell repertoires in COVID-19. Study as a whole: In each case, the material was cDNA or gDNA derived from T cells, B-cell-depleted T cells, or PBMCs.

Some clones are missing from TCRdb's copy, which holds only in-frame ones; the method was immunoSEQ multiplex PCR. The data hold 200,000 to 250,000 clones, with 70% to 90% observed a single time. Germline CDR1 reads LNHNV; CDR2 reads YYDKDF (reference sequence). Trimming removed 0 bases from V and 8 bases from J, with 16 bases in between. This CDR3 has 16 residues. The chain uses TRBV15 and TRBJ1-4; D gene ambiguous. Material for sequencing was PBMCs or T cells enriched from blood (not recorded which). This TCR derives from a man aged 50-60 years who had been exposed to COVID-19. CDR3 amino acids: CATSRDQAGFREKLFF. The CDR3 DNA sequence: TGTGCCACCAGCAGAGATCAGGCAGGCTTTCGGGAAAAACTGTTTTTT.